The clone carrying this T cell receptor (beta chain) was seen only once. As yet, its antigen is unknown. The sample belongs to a study of Ad26.COV2.S vaccination and SARS-CoV-2 variants. The wider study: Ad26.COV2.S was injected intramuscularly once or twice, 56 days apart. Study findings and constraints: Analyses that measured TCR breadth and depth may have underestimated total T cell responses. A substantial breadth of spike-specific CD8+ and CD4+ T cell responses after vaccination has been reported.

Regarding treatment: 19 received Ad26.COV2.S at low or high dose, single or two shots; about 5 received placebo; per-sample allocation not given. Following the first vaccine or placebo injection, samples were taken on day 63. An Ad26 vector that expressed Wuhan-strain SARS-CoV-2 spike constituted the vaccine. Here immunoSEQ multiplex PCR was the method, and the copy in TCRdb shows in-frame clones only, minus some. The table has fewer than 400,000 clones, about 85% seen once. The source was peripheral blood, collected in a trial of Ad26.COV2.S vaccine versus placebo. This TCR was sampled from a person between 18 and 60 years old who received the Ad26.COV2.S COVID-19 vaccine or a placebo.

CDR3 nucleotide sequence: TGTGCCAGTAGTTGGACAGGGCAGAATGAAAAACTGTTTTTT. Its translation: CASSWTGQNEKLFF. The chain is built from TRBV19 and TRBJ1-4; 8 nucleotides agree with TRBD1. The CDR3 is 14 amino acids. Germline V gene data show CDR1 as LNHDA and CDR2 as SQIVND (reference sequence). Unmatched junction bases numbered 4, after V lost 5 bases and J lost 5 bases.